This entry lists 26 T cell receptor beta chains sequenced from one sample in a study of blood T cell repertoires in COVID-19. Here immunoSEQ multiplex PCR was the method, and the copy in TCRdb shows in-frame clones only, minus some. The sample has 200,000 to 250,000 clones, just over 85% seen once. The sequenced material came from peripheral blood. These receptors were collected from a man aged 25-45 years who had recovered from COVID-19.

This clone has only a few counts. V and J are TRBV11-2 and TRBJ1-6; D is unclear. V lost 1 base and J 9 bases, leaving 10 bases between the germline ends. The CDR3 loop spans 14 amino acids. Germline V gene lookup returns CDR1 SGHAT and CDR2 FQNNGV. The CDR3 here is CASSLVRGISPLHF. CDR3 DNA: TGTGCCAGCAGCTTAGTCCGAGGGATTTCACCCCTCCACTTT.

The chain is built from TRBV5-6 and TRBJ2-7; D is possibly TRBD2 (5 bases). This CDR3 is 16 amino acids long. The germline CDR1 and CDR2 sequences are SGHDT and YYEEEE. Between the trimmed V and J ends, which lost 4 bases and 0 bases, there was a span of 17 bases. CDR3 bases: TGTGCCAGCAGCCCCGCCTCGGGAATCCCCTCCTACGAGCAGTACTTC. Residues: CASSPASGIPSYEQYF.

In its sample, this clone was seen a few times. The chain couples TRBV4-2 to TRBJ2-7; 7 bases agree with TRBD2. The germline CDR1 and CDR2 sequences are LGHNA and YNFKEQ. The CDR3 is 15 amino acids. Germline trimming cut 4 bases from V and 7 bases from J; bases unmatched to any gene: 13. The CDR3 spells CASSPSRREGLEQYF. The CDR3 DNA is TGTGCCAGCAGCCCCTCTCGCAGGGAGGGCCTTGAGCAGTACTTC.

The gene calls are TRBV7-2 and TRBJ2-2; D unclear. The V and J ends lost 5 bases and 0 bases respectively, with 10 bases between them. CDR3 length equals 15 residues. CDR1 is SGHTA and CDR2 is FQGNSA in the germline V gene. The CDR3, as DNA: TGTGCCAGCAGCCATGGCGGTGCGAACACCGGGGAGCTGTTTTTT. It is translated as CASSHGGANTGELFF.

This rearrangement joins TRBV18 to TRBJ1-1; maybe TRBD1 (5 bases). Germline CDR1 is KGHSH and CDR2 is LQKENI. Between the trimmed V and J ends, which lost 6 bases and 1 base, there was a span of 9 bases. The CDR3 is 13 amino acids. CDR3 bases: TGTGCCAGCTCGGAAGGGGAGAACACTGAAGCTTTCTTT. Translation: CASSEGENTEAFF.

J is TRBJ2-5 and V is TRBV3-1 (or the pseudogene TRBV3-2), with D hard to call. This CDR3 region has 15 residues. V lost 0 bases to trimming and J lost 0 bases, with 8 bases between them. CDR1 LGHDT and CDR2 YNNKEL come from the germline V gene (reference sequence). The CDR3 DNA follows: TGTGCCAGCAGCCAAGATGTCGGGTACCAAGAGACCCAGTACTTC. This translates into CASSQDVGYQETQYF.

This clone was seen once. CDR3 in amino acids: CASSRWTGSYEQYF. DNA for the CDR3: TGCGCCAGCAGCCGATGGACAGGGAGCTACGAGCAGTACTTC. This sequence joins TRBV5-1 and TRBJ2-7; 8 bases are shared with TRBD1. The CDR3 spans 14 residues. Germline loops: CDR1 SGHRS, CDR2 YFSETQ. The ends lost 4 bases at V and 3 bases at J; junction bases unmatched: 6. Looking up the rest from reference TRBV5-1 and TRBJ2-7 gives the full variable domain: KAGVTQTPRYLIKTRGQQVTLSCSPISGHRSVSWYQQTPGQGLQFLFEYFSETQRNKGNFPGRFSGRQFSNSRSEMNVSTLELGDSALYLCASSRWTGSYEQYFGPGTRLTVT.

V usage is TRBV6-5 and J usage is TRBJ1-4; tentatively, D is TRBD1 (6 bases). CDR1 and CDR2 (germline): MNHEY, SVGAGI. The CDR3 runs 15 residues. V shed 7 bases and J shed 3 bases, with 15 bases lying between them. CDR3 loop: CASNTPGQANEKLFF. CDR3 nucleotide sequence: TGTGCCAGCAACACACCGGGACAAGCTAATGAAAAACTGTTTTTT.

The chain has TRBV20-1 and TRBJ1-1, with D possibly TRBD1 on 6 matching bases. V lost 7 bases to trimming and J lost 6 bases, with 12 bases between them. CDR1 DFQATT and CDR2 SNEGSKA come from the germline V gene (reference sequence). The CDR3 extends over 11 amino acids. This CDR3 is CSGNRVAEAFF. The CDR3, as DNA: TGCAGTGGAAACAGGGTTGCTGAAGCTTTCTTT.

The chain links TRBV19 to TRBJ2-6, with D possibly being TRBD1 (6 bases). The CDR3 extends over 19 amino acids. Trimming left V 11 bases short and J 0 bases short, with 26 bases between. The V gene's germline CDR1 is LNHDA and CDR2 SQIVND (reference sequence). This CDR3 is CAANSSAGEDRSGANVLTF. The DNA for the CDR3 is TGTGCCGCAAATTCGTCCGCAGGGGAAGACCGCTCTGGGGCCAACGTCCTGACTTTC.

This sequence joins TRBV5-3 and TRBJ2-1; 13 nucleotides align to TRBD2. TRBV5-3 is assigned to the ORF class and has an uncertain function. CDR3 length: 18 residues. V was pared by 1 base and J by 6 bases, with 10 bases of the junction left unmatched. The CDR3 reads CARSLYGQTSGGFNEQFF. CDR3 nucleotides: TGTGCCAGAAGCTTGTATGGTCAGACTAGCGGGGGGTTCAATGAGCAGTTCTTC.

V usage is TRBV4-1 and J usage is TRBJ2-1, with D possibly matching TRBD2 (7 bases). The CDR3 length is 15 residues. V shed 7 bases and J shed 6 bases, with 19 bases lying between them. CDR1 and CDR2 (germline): MGHRA, YSYEKL. CDR3 sequence reads: CASNRGLAESNEQFF. For the CDR3, the DNA is TGCGCCAGCAACCGGGGGCTAGCGGAGAGCAATGAGCAGTTCTTC.

The genes are TRBV4-1 and TRBJ1-4, with 10 bases lining up with TRBD1. The CDR3 has 15 amino acids. J was trimmed by 8 bases and V by 1 base; bases with no gene match: 4. CDR1 is MGHRA, CDR2 YSYEKL, per germline. The CDR3 nucleotides read TGCGCCAGCAGCCAAGTCGGGACAGGGGAGGAAAAACTGTTTTTT. Residues: CASSQVGTGEEKLFF.

In this sample, this clone turned up once. The genes are TRBV27 and TRBJ2-3, with D tentatively TRBD1 (6 bases). Germline V gene lookup returns CDR1 MNHEY and CDR2 SMNVEV (reference sequence). CDR3 length equals 15 residues. Trimming removed 2 bases at V and 7 bases at J, with 16 bases between. CDR3 sequence reads: CASSLGQSLVNTQYF. The DNA of the CDR3 is TGTGCCAGCAGTTTAGGACAGAGCCTGGTGAATACGCAGTATTTT.

CDR3 sequence: CASSQGLAGGGTDTQYF. For the CDR3, the DNA is TGCGCCAGCAGCCAAGGCTTGGCGGGGGGGGGCACAGATACGCAGTATTTT. J is TRBJ2-3 and V is TRBV4-3; TRBD2 matches 9 bases. In germline, CDR1 is LGHNA, CDR2 YSLEER. The trim removed 1 base at V and 1 base at J, leaving 6 bases unmatched. The CDR3 is made up of 17 amino acids.

This clone appeared a few times. V is TRBV19 and J is TRBJ2-2, with 8 bases fitting TRBD2. This CDR3 region has 15 residues. CDR1 and CDR2 (germline): LNHDA, SQIVND (reference sequence). V lost 6 bases and J lost 4; bases outside the gene matches: 7. CDR3 sequence: CASRAPGGSTGELFF. CDR3 coding DNA: TGTGCCAGTAGGGCCCCGGGGGGGAGCACCGGGGAGCTGTTTTTT.

The chain employs TRBV13 and TRBJ2-3, with D maybe TRBD2 (6 bases). Looked up from germline, CDR1 is PRHDT and CDR2 is FYEKMQ (reference sequence). V lost 4 bases and J lost 2, with 10 bases in between. The CDR3 is 14 amino acids. In DNA, the CDR3 is TGTGCCAGCAGCTCCCGGGAGTTCACAGATACGCAGTATTTT. Translated, it gives CASSSREFTDTQYF.

The chain carries TRBV14 and TRBJ2-1; D might be TRBD2 (6 bases). The V end lost 5 bases, the J end lost 8 bases, and 22 bases lay between the germline ends. Germline CDR1 reads SGHDN; CDR2 reads FVKESK. The CDR3 extends over 16 amino acids. CDR3 DNA: TGTGCCAGCAGCTTGCGACGGGGGTGGGGGTTGGATGAGCAGTTCTTC. Its translation is CASSLRRGWGLDEQFF. Drawing the rest from reference TRBV14 and TRBJ2-1, the complete variable domain is EAGVTQFPSHSVIEKGQTVTLRCDPISGHDNLYWYRRVMGKEIKFLLHFVKESKQDESGMPNNRFLAERTGGTYSTLKVQPAELEDSGVYFCASSLRRGWGLDEQFFGPGTRLTVL.

The genes are TRBV5-4 and TRBJ1-2; unclear D gene. The CDR3 has 11 residues. Germline-derived CDR1 and CDR2 are SGHNT and YYREEE (reference sequence). The ends were cut back, 1 base at V and 7 bases at J, with 5 bases in the middle. The DNA of the CDR3 is TGTGCCAGCAGCTTGAGCCGTGGCTACACCTTC. The encoded protein is CASSLSRGYTF.

CDR3 in DNA: TGTGCCAGCAGCCCCCCCGGGGATACGCAGTATTTT. Its translation is CASSPPGDTQYF. The chain is built from TRBV5-6 and TRBJ2-3, with D hard to call. This CDR3 is 12 amino acids long. V shed 4 bases and J shed 6 bases, with 9 bases lying between them. In germline, CDR1 is SGHDT, CDR2 YYEEEE.

The rearrangement links TRBV6-2 or TRBV6-3 to TRBJ1-2; maybe TRBD1 (6 bases). V lost 5 bases and J 5 bases, leaving 12 bases between the germline ends. Germline V gene data show CDR1 as MNHEY and CDR2 as SVGEGT. CDR3 size: 13 residues. This chain's CDR3 is CASSLTDRYGYTF. The CDR3 DNA is TGTGCCAGCAGTCTAACGGACAGATATGGCTACACCTTC.

The V call is TRBV5-1, the J call TRBJ2-5; 8 nucleotides align to TRBD1. The CDR3 covers 14 residues. The germline V gene has CDR1 SGHRS and CDR2 YFSETQ. With 4 bases clipped from V and 4 bases from J, the junction kept 6 bases outside the gene matches. The CDR3 sequence: CASSIGQGRETQYF. CDR3 nucleotides: TGCGCCAGCAGCATAGGACAGGGCCGAGAGACCCAGTACTTC. The variable domain in full, with the rest retrieved from reference TRBV5-1 and TRBJ2-5, is KAGVTQTPRYLIKTRGQQVTLSCSPISGHRSVSWYQQTPGQGLQFLFEYFSETQRNKGNFPGRFSGRQFSNSRSEMNVSTLELGDSALYLCASSIGQGRETQYFGPGTRLLVL.

The chain joins TRBV3-1 (or the pseudogene TRBV3-2) to TRBJ2-2; 10 positions agree with TRBD1. The CDR3 is 16 residues long. J lost 3 bases, V lost 6 bases, and 7 bases had no gene match. Germline-derived CDR1 and CDR2 are LGHDT and YNNKEL (reference sequence). CDR3 in amino acids: CASRNRDRGYTGELFF. Written as DNA, the CDR3 is TGTGCCAGCAGGAACCGGGACAGGGGTTACACCGGGGAGCTGTTTTTT.

The CDR3: CASSERASTDTQYF. CDR3 sequence (DNA): TGTGCCAGCAGTGAGCGGGCTAGCACAGATACGCAGTATTTT. The V gene is TRBV6-2 or TRBV6-3, the J gene TRBJ2-3; a weak D match, TRBD2 (6 bases). The CDR3 sequence is 14 residues long. Germline lookup yields CDR1 MNHEY and CDR2 SVGEGT. Trimming stripped 5 bases from V and 0 bases from J, with 9 bases between.

With respect to this clone: Additional DNA sequences in this sample encode the identical CDR3. The rearrangement links TRBV9 to TRBJ2-6; no clear D gene. V dropped 0 bases and J dropped 0 bases, with 4 bases sitting between them. There are 15 residues in the CDR3. The germline gives CDR1 SGDLS, CDR2 YYNGEE. Here the CDR3 DNA reads TGTGCCAGCAGCGTAGGGAGCTCTGGGGCCAACGTCCTGACTTTC. Amino acid sequence: CASSVGSSGANVLTF.

CDR3 amino acids: CASGSGTGTSGANVLTF. DNA for the CDR3: TGTGCCAGTGGGAGCGGGACAGGGACCTCTGGGGCCAACGTCCTGACTTTC. The V call is TRBV19, the J call TRBJ2-6, with 9 bases lining up with TRBD1. The CDR3 is made up of 17 amino acids. Germline loops: CDR1 LNHDA, CDR2 SQIVND (reference sequence). Losses at the gene ends were 8 bases for V and 0 bases for J; bases not matched to a gene: 8.